A single sample gave rise to the 11 T cell receptor beta chains below, sequenced in a study of CD8 T cells in ankylosing spondylitis. TCRdb redid the calling of the 5' RACE reads with MiXCR, one entry per CDR3 protein. The table lists about 110,000 distinct CDR3 sequences, approximately 25% of them singletons. The specimen was synovial fluid, either unsorted or a sorted T cell fraction (not recorded which). The receptor source for this set is a male donor with ankylosing spondylitis.

The table lists this clonotype with a few counts. The V call is TRBV5-1, the J call TRBJ2-1; a possible D gene is TRBD2 (6 bases). Deletions cut 5 bases from V and 9 bases from J, with 18 bases between. The germline V gene has CDR1 SGHRS and CDR2 YFSETQ. The CDR3 is made up of 14 amino acids. The CDR3 reads CASSRDFRGAEQFF. CDR3 nucleotides: TGCGCCAGCAGTCGGGACTTCAGAGGGGCTGAGCAGTTCTTC.

This clonotype was observed many times. The rearrangement joins TRBV7-2 to TRBJ2-2; D uncertain. CDR1 is SGHTA, CDR2 FQGNSA, per germline. V lost 1 base and J 4 bases, leaving 10 bases between the germline ends. The CDR3 loop spans 15 amino acids. In nucleotides, the CDR3 is TGTGCCAGCAGCTTAGTCCTGGGTGGCACCGGGGAGCTGTTTTTT. Translation gives CASSLVLGGTGELFF.

The chain has TRBV7-9 and TRBJ2-2; 7 nucleotides match TRBD1. The V gene end was trimmed by 7 bases and the J gene end by 6 bases; junction bases not matched to a gene: 14. Germline V gene sequence: CDR1 SEHNR, CDR2 FQNEAQ (reference sequence). The CDR3 length is 16 residues. The CDR3 DNA reads as TGTGCCAGCAACCCCCACGGGACAGCTGTGGCCGGGGAGCTGTTTTTT. Translated, it gives CASNPHGTAVAGELFF.

This rearrangement joins TRBV7-2 to TRBJ2-1; 11 positions agree with TRBD2. V trimming: 5 bases; J trimming: 4 bases; junction bases outside the gene matches: 4. From germline, CDR1 is SGHTA and CDR2 FQGNSA. This CDR3 has 15 amino acids. The CDR3 spells CASSKLAGVYNEQFF. CDR3 DNA: TGTGCCAGCAGCAAACTAGCGGGAGTGTACAATGAGCAGTTCTTC.

This clonotype was seen ten or more times. This chain links TRBV11-1 with TRBJ2-3; D is ambiguous. Per germline, CDR1 SGHAT and CDR2 FQDESV (reference sequence). V lost 4 bases and J 2 bases, leaving 10 bases between the germline ends. The CDR3 length is 14 residues. In DNA form, the CDR3 reads TGTGCCAGCAGCTCCCCTCTCCTCACAGATACGCAGTATTTT. Its translation: CASSSPLLTDTQYF.

This clonotype occurred a few times. V usage is TRBV20-1 and J usage is TRBJ2-2; the D gene is possibly TRBD1 (6 bases). There are 15 residues in the CDR3. V shed 0 bases and J shed 1 base, with 9 bases lying between them. The germline V gene encodes CDR1 DFQATT and CDR2 SNEGSKA (reference sequence). CDR3 sequence reads: CSARDTGMNTGELFF. The CDR3 nucleotides read TGCAGTGCTAGAGATACAGGGATGAACACCGGGGAGCTGTTTTTT.

This clonotype showed up just a few times. DNA for the CDR3: TGTGCCAGCAGTCAAACCAGCTCTGGGGCCAACGTCCTGACTTTC. Protein product: CASSQTSSGANVLTF. The rearrangement joins TRBV6-1 to TRBJ2-6; D uncertain. Germline values: CDR1 MNHNS, CDR2 SASEGT. The CDR3 extends over 15 amino acids. V dropped 5 bases and J dropped 0 bases, with 8 bases sitting between them.

The chain recombines TRBV3-1 with TRBJ2-1; D remains unclear. This CDR3 contains 13 residues. V lost 2 bases and J lost 12, with 14 bases in between. Germline V gene lookup returns CDR1 LGHDT and CDR2 YNNKEL (reference sequence). CDR3 sequence: CASSQLLRHAQFF. The CDR3 DNA sequence: TGTGCCAGCAGCCAACTCCTAAGACACGCGCAGTTCTTC.

This chain joins TRBV5-1 and TRBJ1-2; the D gene is possibly TRBD1 (6 bases). The V end lost 6 bases, the J end lost 8 bases, and 17 bases lay between the germline ends. Germline loops: CDR1 SGHRS, CDR2 YFSETQ. There are 13 residues in the CDR3. The DNA of the CDR3 is TGCGCCAGCAACCCGGAATACGGGGGCGGCTACACCTTC. Its protein is CASNPEYGGGYTF.

The genes are TRBV7-2 and TRBJ2-7; D gene ambiguous. V lost 1 base, J lost 6 bases, and 13 bases lay in between. Germline values: CDR1 SGHTA, CDR2 FQGNSA. The CDR3 consists of 14 residues. CDR3 protein: CASSLVHTTGEQYF. DNA of the CDR3: TGTGCCAGCAGCTTAGTCCACACGACGGGCGAGCAGTACTTC.

This clonotype came up once. J is TRBJ2-2 and V is TRBV15, with TRBD2 matching over 12 bases. In germline, CDR1 is LNHNV, CDR2 YYDKDF (reference sequence). Trimming at V came to 0 bases and at J to 8 bases, leaving 10 bases not matched to a gene. This CDR3 comprises 18 residues. The chain's CDR3 is CATSRDNLAGGPGGELFF. As DNA, the CDR3 is TGTGCCACCAGCAGAGATAATCTAGCGGGAGGGCCCGGGGGGGAGCTGTTTTTT.